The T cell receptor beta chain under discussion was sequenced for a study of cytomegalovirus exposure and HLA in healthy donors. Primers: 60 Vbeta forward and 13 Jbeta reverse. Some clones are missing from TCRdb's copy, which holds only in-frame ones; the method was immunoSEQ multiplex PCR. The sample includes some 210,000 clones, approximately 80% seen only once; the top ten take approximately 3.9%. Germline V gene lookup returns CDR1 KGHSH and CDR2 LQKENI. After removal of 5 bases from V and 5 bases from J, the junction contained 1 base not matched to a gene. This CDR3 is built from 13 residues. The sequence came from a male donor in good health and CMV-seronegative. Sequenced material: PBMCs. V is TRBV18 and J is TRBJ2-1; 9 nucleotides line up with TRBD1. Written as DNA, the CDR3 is TGTGCCAGCTCAGGGGACAGGGACAATGAGCAGTTCTTC. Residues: CASSGDRDNEQFF.